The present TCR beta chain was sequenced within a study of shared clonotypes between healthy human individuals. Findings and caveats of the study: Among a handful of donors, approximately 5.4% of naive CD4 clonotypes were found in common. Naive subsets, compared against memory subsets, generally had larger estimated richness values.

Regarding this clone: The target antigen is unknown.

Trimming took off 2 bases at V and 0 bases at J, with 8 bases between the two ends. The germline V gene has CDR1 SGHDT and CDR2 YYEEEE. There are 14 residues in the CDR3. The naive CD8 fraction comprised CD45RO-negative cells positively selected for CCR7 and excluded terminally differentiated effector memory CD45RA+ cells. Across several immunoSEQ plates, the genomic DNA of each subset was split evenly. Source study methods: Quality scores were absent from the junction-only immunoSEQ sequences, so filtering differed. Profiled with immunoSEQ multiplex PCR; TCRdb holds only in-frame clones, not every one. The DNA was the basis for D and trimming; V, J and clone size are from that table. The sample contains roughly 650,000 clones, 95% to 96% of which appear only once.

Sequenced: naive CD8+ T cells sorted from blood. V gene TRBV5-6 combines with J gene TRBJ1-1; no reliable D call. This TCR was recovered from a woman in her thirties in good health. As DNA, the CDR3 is TGTGCCAGCAGCTTTGAACAACTGAACACTGAAGCTTTCTTT. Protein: CASSFEQLNTEAFF.